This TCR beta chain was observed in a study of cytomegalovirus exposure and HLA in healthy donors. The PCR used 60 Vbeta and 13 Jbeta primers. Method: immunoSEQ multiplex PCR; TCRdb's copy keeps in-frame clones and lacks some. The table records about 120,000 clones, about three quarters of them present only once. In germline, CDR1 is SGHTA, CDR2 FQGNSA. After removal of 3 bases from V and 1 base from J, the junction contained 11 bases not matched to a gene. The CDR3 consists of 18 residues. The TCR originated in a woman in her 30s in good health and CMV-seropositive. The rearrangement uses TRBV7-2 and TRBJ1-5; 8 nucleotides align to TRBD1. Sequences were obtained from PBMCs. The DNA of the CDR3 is TGTGCCAGCAGCTTGGAGAAACAGGGGGGATCCAGCAATCAGCCCCAGCATTTT. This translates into CASSLEKQGGSSNQPQHF. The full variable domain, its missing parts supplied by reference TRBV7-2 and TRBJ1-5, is GAGVSQSPSNKVTEKGKDVELRCDPISGHTALYWYRQSLGQGLEFLIYFQGNSAPDKSGLPSDRFSAERTGGSVSTLTIQRTQQEDSAVYLCASSLEKQGGSSNQPQHFGDGTRLSIL.